This is a list of T cell receptor beta chains from one sample in a study of metastatic and nonmetastatic thyroid tumors. TCRdb recomputed clones from the PCR reads via MiXCR. Among around 50,000 clones listed, 25% to 35% were seen once. The sequenced material came from blood. The receptors originated from a female donor with papillary thyroid cancer or a benign thyroid nodule (not recorded which). Some clones in this sample may be carry-over from other donors' samples. Both conserved end residues are part of each CDR3. Fields, in order: CDR3 DNA, CDR3 protein, J gene, clone size, D gene, V gene. The D gene is left open where the match is weak. Expanded clones are given a class, and other clones once, few, many or no size at all.

DNA: TGTGCCAGCAGCCAAGGGACTAGCGGGATTTACGAGCAGTACTTC
CDR3: CASSQGTSGIYEQYF
J: TRBJ2-7
size: few
D: TRBD2
V: TRBV4-2

DNA: TGTGCCAGCAGCTCCCCGGGACCTTACAATGAGCAGTTCTTC
CDR3: CASSSPGPYNEQFF
J: TRBJ2-1
size: NA
D: NA
V: TRBV7-2

DNA: TGTGCCAGTCGGACAGGGCTAAATAATTCACCCCTCCACTTT
CDR3: CASRTGLNNSPLHF
J: TRBJ1-6
size: few
D: TRBD1
V: TRBV28

DNA: TGTGCCAGCAACCGCCAGGGGAATGAGCAGTTCTTC
CDR3: CASNRQGNEQFF
J: TRBJ2-1
size: NA
D: NA
V: TRBV12-3/TRBV12-4

DNA: TGTGCCAGCAGCACAGGGTTAGACACCGGGGAGCTGTTTTTT
CDR3: CASSTGLDTGELFF
J: TRBJ2-2
size: NA
D: NA
V: TRBV11-3

DNA: TGTGCCAGCAGCCCCCGGACAGGTTTACGTTACGAGCAGTACTTC
CDR3: CASSPRTGLRYEQYF
J: TRBJ2-7
size: NA
D: TRBD1
V: TRBV11-3

DNA: TGTGCCAGCAGCCTCAGCTCCTACGAGCAGTACTTC
CDR3: CASSLSSYEQYF
J: TRBJ2-7
size: few
D: NA
V: TRBV5-6

DNA: TGTGCTAGTGTGGGTGCCGGGGCCTTCTACGAGCAGTACTTC
CDR3: CASVGAGAFYEQYF
J: TRBJ2-7
size: NA
D: NA
V: TRBV12-5

DNA: TGTGCCAGCAGCCTGATACTAGCGGGAGGGCAGGATGAGCAGTTCTTC
CDR3: CASSLILAGGQDEQFF
J: TRBJ2-1
size: NA
D: TRBD2
V: TRBV11-2

DNA: TGCGCCGCCGGTGGGGGGGCCCCTGAAGCTTTCTTT
CDR3: CAAGGGAPEAFF
J: TRBJ1-1
size: few
D: NA
V: TRBV4-1

DNA: TGTGCCAGCAGTTTATCTCAGGCCTCCGGCACAGATACGCAGTATTTT
CDR3: CASSLSQASGTDTQYF
J: TRBJ2-3
size: few
D: NA
V: TRBV27

DNA: TGTGCCAGCAGTTTGAGGACTAGCGAAGATACGCAGTATTTT
CDR3: CASSLRTSEDTQYF
J: TRBJ2-3
size: few
D: TRBD2
V: TRBV27

DNA: TGTGCCAGCAGCCGTCTAGCGAGCTCCTACAATGAGCAGTTCTTC
CDR3: CASSRLASSYNEQFF
J: TRBJ2-1
size: NA
D: NA
V: TRBV7-2

DNA: TGTGCCACCAACGGGCGGGTGGGGAGAGAAGAGACCCAGTACTTC
CDR3: CATNGRVGREETQYF
J: TRBJ2-5
size: NA
D: NA
V: TRBV2

DNA: TGCAGTGCTAGTACTACAGGGTCTGTAGATAATTCACCCCTCCACTTT
CDR3: CSASTTGSVDNSPLHF
J: TRBJ1-6
size: once
D: NA
V: TRBV20-1

DNA: TGTGCCAGCAGTTTTGGAAACAGGGATAACCAAGAGACCCAGTACTTC
CDR3: CASSFGNRDNQETQYF
J: TRBJ2-5
size: NA
D: NA
V: TRBV28

DNA: TGTGCCAGCAGGCCGGGACCCAGCACAGATACGCAGTATTTT
CDR3: CASRPGPSTDTQYF
J: TRBJ2-3
size: NA
D: NA
V: TRBV6-1